The clone carrying this TCR beta chain was observed many times. Its specificity is not known. During its preparation, the TCRbeta library received unique molecular identifiers. TCRdb used MiXCR to reprocess the PCR reads, holding one entry per CDR3 protein. The repertoire includes about 150,000 distinct CDR3 sequences, 11% of them detected once, and roughly 13% sits in the top ten. Trimming stripped 2 bases from V and 4 bases from J, with 11 bases between. The CDR3 sequence is 14 residues long. This sample was included in a study of T-cell reconstitution after alpha-beta-depleted transplantation in children. Whole-study findings and limits: Reports say that about two months after transplant, the alpha-beta T cells came out of several hundred graft clones that had expanded. Elevated TCRbeta diversity at day 60 was traced, in some patients, to surviving recipient T cells and thymic progenitors. Once a year had passed after transplant, T-cell counts and diversity came mostly from newly produced T cells.

The TCR originated in a boy aged 2 to 9 with acute myeloid leukemia, due to receive a stem cell transplant. The material was PBMCs, obtained before TCRalphabeta/CD19-depleted stem cell transplant. The chain joins TRBV12-3 or TRBV12-4 to TRBJ1-2, with D possibly TRBD1 on 6 matching bases. The CDR3 loop is CASSLKGGPYGYTF. The CDR3 nucleotides are TGTGCCAGCAGTTTAAAGGGGGGCCCCTATGGCTACACCTTC.